This is a list of T cell receptor beta chains from one sample in a study of cytomegalovirus exposure and HLA in healthy donors. Data came from immunoSEQ multiplex PCR; TCRdb stores just in-frame clones and leaves some out. The table records 250,000 to 300,000 clones, 70% to 90% of them present only once. The sample comprised PBMCs. The receptors were sampled from a woman in her forties in good health and CMV-seropositive. Both conserved end residues are part of each CDR3.

TRBV18	TRBJ1-1	CASSQGMNTEAFF
TRBV19	TRBJ2-3	CASSPYRVGTDTQYF
TRBV6-5	TRBJ1-2	CASSYSWRDNYGYTF
TRBV28	TRBJ1-4	CASSPTGVEEKLFF
TRBV7-9	TRBJ2-1	CASSQTSGDYNEQFF
TRBV2	TRBJ1-2	CASTPTRGRDGYTF
TRBV30	TRBJ1-6	CAWSVSGGNSPLHF
TRBV11-2	TRBJ2-3	CASSLGTSVVDTQYF
TRBV27	TRBJ1-2	CASSLWPVTNYGYTF
TRBV4-2	TRBJ1-4	CASTLYPGLFF
TRBV6-6	TRBJ1-2	CASSYRRERGYTF
TRBV27	TRBJ1-2	CASSLTQGVYGYTF
TRBV19	TRBJ1-1	CASKTGTRGTMNTEAFF
TRBV4-2	TRBJ2-7	CASSQEASGSYEQYF
TRBV7-9	TRBJ1-3	CASSPPVSGNTIYF
TRBV4-1	TRBJ1-2	CASSQGPPRWGYTF
TRBV6-1	TRBJ2-2	CASSGQGDTGELFF
TRBV21-1	TRBJ2-5	CASNPIPRQKRPQETQYF
TRBV6-6	TRBJ2-7	CASRPDTHYEQYF
TRBV6-5	TRBJ2-7	CASSHRVRESEQYF
TRBV19	TRBJ2-1	CASSIAGGPNNEQFF
TRBV6-5	TRBJ2-2	CASSNRGRTTGELFF
TRBV5-4	TRBJ2-7	CASSLGGMMAGFEQYF
TRBV28	TRBJ2-1	CASSALWREVNHNEQFF
TRBV19	TRBJ1-1	CASSITLTGNTEAFF
TRBV7-2	TRBJ2-3	CASRSGSTDTQYF
TRBV18	TRBJ1-4	CASSPITASIREKLFF
TRBV14	TRBJ2-7	CASSQASGSIEQYF
TRBV7-3	TRBJ2-2	CASSLIAGSSGELFF
TRBV7-9	TRBJ1-4	CASSPDRDLTNEKLFF
TRBV19	TRBJ2-1	CASQLSGGAYNEQFF
TRBV9	TRBJ2-1	CASSVGLSRTSSYNEQFF
TRBV5-6	TRBJ2-1	CASMRASSYNEQFF
TRBV11-2	TRBJ2-7	CASSLERLAGEQYF
TRBV7-2	TRBJ2-1	CASSFLSGTGKIEQFF
TRBV6-5	TRBJ1-4	CASSYHRGRVEKLFF
TRBV19	TRBJ2-7	CASSTLDRDSNEQYF
TRBV18	TRBJ1-6	CASSPLTGNNSPLHF
TRBV6-5	TRBJ2-1	CASSSRGSSYNEQFF